The 25 T cell receptor beta chains in this list originate from one sample, sequenced in a study of patients and donors after allogeneic stem cell transplantation. TCRdb fed the RT-PCR reads into MiXCR, producing one record per CDR3 protein. The sample has some 880,000 distinct CDR3 sequences; roughly 18% are singletons. Source material: blood, either unsorted or a sorted T cell fraction (not recorded which). These receptors were obtained from a human donor who was either an allogeneic HSCT recipient or a stem cell or donor lymphocyte infusion donor (not recorded which). It is not recorded whose cells these are; they may come from a transplant donor.

V and J are TRBV20-1 and TRBJ2-7; 10 bases align to TRBD1. V lost 6 bases, J lost 9 bases, and 14 bases stayed unmatched. The V gene's germline CDR1 is DFQATT and CDR2 SNEGSKA (reference sequence). The CDR3 totals 14 residues. The CDR3 here is CSAGRGQGKSGQYF. CDR3 sequence (DNA): TGCAGTGCGGGAAGGGGACAGGGGAAATCGGGGCAGTACTTC.

The rearrangement joins TRBV7-8 to TRBJ1-2; 8 positions agree with TRBD1. Germline trimming cut 2 bases from V and 2 bases from J; bases unmatched to any gene: 13. The CDR3 covers 18 residues. The germline gives CDR1 SGHVS, CDR2 FQNEAQ. The CDR3: CASSLLFPGTGKNYGYTF. The CDR3, as DNA: TGTGCCAGCAGCTTACTTTTCCCCGGGACAGGAAAAAACTATGGCTACACCTTC.

This clonotype was found many times. The chain uses TRBV20-1 and TRBJ2-3; D perhaps matches TRBD2 (5 bases). CDR1 DFQATT and CDR2 SNEGSKA come from the germline V gene (reference sequence). The CDR3 runs to 12 residues. As DNA, the CDR3 is TGCAGCCTCGGGATGCCCACAGATACGCAGTATTTT. It encodes CSLGMPTDTQYF.

This clonotype was detected a few times. The chain carries TRBV4-3 and TRBJ1-3, with D perhaps matching TRBD1 (6 bases). The V gene lost 1 base and the J gene lost 6 bases, with 16 bases spanning the gap. Germline V gene data show CDR1 as LGHNA and CDR2 as YSLEER. The CDR3 length is 16 residues. Here the CDR3 DNA reads TGCGCCAGCAGCCAAGGCCAGGGGACTCCGGAAAACACCATATATTTT. This encodes CASSQGQGTPENTIYF.

V gene TRBV20-1 combines with J gene TRBJ2-1; 8 nucleotides match TRBD2. The length of the CDR3 is 15 residues. Germline-derived CDR1 and CDR2 are DFQATT and SNEGSKA (reference sequence). The junction had 13 bases not matched to a gene; V was cut back by 5 bases and J by 7 bases. The CDR3 bases are TGCAGTGCTCAGCCTCCGGGAGGGCCGTATAATGAGCAGTTCTTC. Translation: CSAQPPGGPYNEQFF.

A note on this clonotype: A much larger clonotype is one base distant, so this may be a read error. A read error is likely, as this CDR3 ends without the conserved phenylalanine or tryptophan. The V gene is TRBV25-1, the J gene TRBJ1-1; TRBD1 matches 8 bases. Trimming cost V 5 bases and J 4 bases; bases outside gene matches: 3. CDR3 length: 13 amino acids. The germline gives CDR1 MGHDK, CDR2 SYGVNS. The CDR3 region has the DNA TGTGCCAGCAGTTGGACAGGGCCCACTGAAGCTTTCTCT. Translation: CASSWTGPTEAFS.

This clonotype occurred a few times. The gene calls are TRBV12-3 or TRBV12-4 and TRBJ1-2; maybe TRBD1 (6 bases). CDR3 length: 15 residues. V dropped 6 bases and J dropped 2 bases, with 16 bases sitting between them. The CDR3 here is CASSPRGRPNYGYTF. The CDR3 region has the DNA TGTGCCAGCAGCCCCAGGGGACGGCCGAACTATGGCTACACCTTC.

V is TRBV10-3 and J is TRBJ1-5; D is ambiguous. The germline V gene has CDR1 ENHRY and CDR2 SYGVKD. Deletions cut 6 bases from V and 6 bases from J, with 9 bases between. The CDR3 extends over 12 amino acids. In nucleotides, the CDR3 is TGTGCCATCAGATCGGGAGGTCAGCCCCAGCATTTT. This gives the protein CAIRSGGQPQHF.

The count of this clonotype is one. The chain links TRBV11-2 to TRBJ1-2; weak D call: TRBD1 (6 bases). The CDR3 totals 16 residues. Germline CDR1 SGHAT, CDR2 FQNNGV. Trimming took 5 bases from V and 4 from J, leaving 20 bases between them. CDR3 amino acids: CASSPSVDRRGYGYTF. The DNA for the CDR3 is TGTGCCAGCAGCCCATCCGTCGACAGGAGGGGCTATGGCTACACCTTC.

The sample holds a few counts of this clonotype. This sequence joins TRBV12-3 or TRBV12-4 and TRBJ2-3; the D gene is possibly TRBD2 (7 bases). The CDR3 consists of 13 residues. V gave up 11 bases and J gave up 5 bases, with 17 bases separating them. The CDR3 protein is CAAVGGGGDTQYF. DNA of the CDR3: TGTGCCGCCGTAGGGGGGGGAGGAGATACGCAGTATTTT.

The table lists this clonotype with a few counts. CDR3 nucleotides: TGTGCCAGCAGCTTAGAAACGGCTGATTCACCCCTCCACTTT. Amino acid sequence: CASSLETADSPLHF. This chain links TRBV7-6 with TRBJ1-6; D call uncertain. The CDR3 has 14 amino acids. Trimming shortened V by 1 base and J by 8 bases, and 9 bases separated the two germline ends. Germline V gives CDR1 SGHVS, CDR2 FNYEAQ.

The chain couples TRBV4-1 to TRBJ1-3; D is unresolved. Germline CDR1 MGHRA, CDR2 YSYEKL. V dropped 2 bases and J dropped 2 bases, with 4 bases sitting between them. CDR3 length: 13 amino acids. As DNA, the CDR3 is TGCGCCAGCAGCCAAAAAGCTGGAAACACCATATATTTT. Translated, it gives CASSQKAGNTIYF.

This rearrangement joins TRBV2 to TRBJ2-3; D may correspond to TRBD1 or TRBD2 (6 bases each). Between the trimmed V and J ends, which lost 4 bases and 4 bases, there was a span of 15 bases. CDR3 length: 15 amino acids. From germline, CDR1 is SNHLY and CDR2 FYNNEI. The CDR3 bases are TGTGCCAGCAGTGGCAGGGGTCGCGGGGCAGATACGCAGTATTTT. This sequence encodes CASSGRGRGADTQYF.

The gene calls are TRBV10-3 and TRBJ2-1; possibly TRBD1 for D (5 bases). The CDR3 extends over 13 amino acids. Trimming left V 7 bases short and J 6 bases short, with 13 bases between. Germline V gives CDR1 ENHRY, CDR2 SYGVKD. CDR3 protein: CAINDQGANEQFF. The CDR3 DNA follows: TGTGCCATCAATGACCAAGGGGCCAATGAGCAGTTCTTC.

This clonotype was recorded many times. The chain recombines TRBV7-2 with TRBJ1-6; unclear D gene. Germline V gene data show CDR1 as SGHTA and CDR2 as FQGNSA. The CDR3 has 16 residues. V lost 1 base and J 9 bases, leaving 16 bases between the germline ends. The CDR3 sequence: CASSLVSATLGSPLHF. The CDR3 region has the DNA TGTGCCAGCAGCTTAGTGTCAGCGACCCTGGGTTCACCCCTCCACTTT. Filled out from reference TRBV7-2 and TRBJ1-6, the complete variable domain reads GAGVSQSPSNKVTEKGKDVELRCDPISGHTALYWYRQSLGQGLEFLIYFQGNSAPDKSGLPSDRFSAERTGGSVSTLTIQRTQQEDSAVYLCASSLVSATLGSPLHFGNGTRLTVT.

This chain's CDR3 is CASTPGTTSILYGYTF. The CDR3 region has the DNA TGTGCCAGCACCCCGGGGACTACCTCCATCCTTTATGGCTACACCTTC. This chain connects TRBV27 to TRBJ1-2, with D possibly TRBD1 on 5 matching bases. V lost 7 bases to trimming and J lost 5 bases, with 23 bases between them. The length of the CDR3 is 16 residues. Germline loops: CDR1 MNHEY, CDR2 SMNVEV (reference sequence).

In regard to this clonotype: It is unclear where the CDR3 begins or ends on the DNA, so no DNA is shown, and the CDR3 is as TCRdb lists it. This rearrangement joins TRBV5-1 to TRBJ2-5; the D call in the table, TRBD2, was not verified against the DNA. Germline CDR1 reads SGHRS; CDR2 reads YFSETQ. The CDR3 is 16 amino acids long, termini counted. The CDR3 sequence: CASSSSTLAGEETQYF.

This clonotype was detected only a few times. The chain carries TRBV11-1 and TRBJ1-1; perhaps TRBD1 as D (5 bases). The CDR3 contains 20 residues. The germline V and J ends were trimmed by 1 base and 1 base, with 25 bases remaining between them. From germline, CDR1 is SGHAT and CDR2 FQDESV (reference sequence). The CDR3 loop reads CASSLDFLGGREEGNTEAFF. The DNA for the CDR3 is TGTGCCAGCAGCTTAGATTTCTTGGGCGGCAGGGAGGAGGGGAACACTGAAGCTTTCTTT.

This clonotype has ten or more counts. The rearrangement joins TRBV7-6 to TRBJ1-6; D perhaps matches TRBD1 (5 bases). With 1 base removed from V and 7 bases from J, the gap between germline ends came to 8 bases. CDR3 size: 14 residues. Germline lookup yields CDR1 SGHVS and CDR2 FNYEAQ. DNA for the CDR3: TGTGCCAGCAGCTTAGGGGGGGTGAATTCACCCCTCCACTTT. Translation gives CASSLGGVNSPLHF.

The chain employs TRBV6-5 and TRBJ2-7; D call uncertain. The CDR3 has 13 residues. CDR1 and CDR2 (germline): MNHEY, SVGAGI. V gave up 0 bases and J gave up 7 bases, with 10 bases separating them. The CDR3, as DNA: TGTGCCAGCAGTTACTCCAGAATGTTAGAGCAGTACTTC. The encoded protein is CASSYSRMLEQYF.

In its sample, this clonotype was seen a few times. The V gene is TRBV7-9, the J gene TRBJ1-6; D not certain. The germline CDR1 and CDR2 sequences are SEHNR and FQNEAQ (reference sequence). The V and J ends lost 0 bases and 7 bases respectively, with 10 bases between them. The CDR3 consists of 15 residues. The CDR3 sequence: CASSLASGINSPLHF. In nucleotides, the CDR3 is TGTGCCAGCAGCTTAGCGTCGGGAATAAATTCACCCCTCCACTTT.

The V gene is TRBV7-2, the J gene TRBJ2-4; D remains unclear. Germline V gene data show CDR1 as SGHTA and CDR2 as FQGNSA. The CDR3 contains 15 residues. V shed 1 base and J shed 0 bases, with 7 bases lying between them. CDR3 loop: CASSLVAKAKNIQYF. DNA of the CDR3: TGTGCCAGCAGCTTAGTGGCGAAAGCCAAAAACATTCAGTACTTC.

V and J are TRBV11-2 and TRBJ1-5, with 10 bases identical to TRBD1. Trimming cost V 1 base and J 6 bases; bases outside gene matches: 3. CDR3 length equals 15 residues. CDR1 is SGHAT and CDR2 is FQNNGV in the germline V gene. CDR3 DNA: TGTGCCAGCAGCTTAGGGGACAGGGGCACTCAGCCCCAGCATTTT. Protein product: CASSLGDRGTQPQHF.

V gene TRBV20-1 combines with J gene TRBJ2-5; 8 nucleotides agree with TRBD1. CDR3 length: 14 residues. With V trimmed by 3 bases and J by 4 bases, 7 bases remained unmatched. The germline V gene encodes CDR1 DFQATT and CDR2 SNEGSKA (reference sequence). The CDR3, as DNA: TGCAGTGCTAGCCGGACAGGGAAGGCAGAGACCCAGTACTTC. It translates to CSASRTGKAETQYF.

This chain uses TRBV21-1 with TRBJ1-3; the D segment call TRBD1 is taken from the table without a DNA check. TRBV21-1 counts as a pseudogene. This CDR3 has 20 residues. For the CDR3, the DNA is TGTGCCAGCAGCAAAGATCAGTGGGGGAACACTACGGGTCCTGGAAACACCATATATTTT. Translating gives CASSKDQWGNTTGPGNTIYF.